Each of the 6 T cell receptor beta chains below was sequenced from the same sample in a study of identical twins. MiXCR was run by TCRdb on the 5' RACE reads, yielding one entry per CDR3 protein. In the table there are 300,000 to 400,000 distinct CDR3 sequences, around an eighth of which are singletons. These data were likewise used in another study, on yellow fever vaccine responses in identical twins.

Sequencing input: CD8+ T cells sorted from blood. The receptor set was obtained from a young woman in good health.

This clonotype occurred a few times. The CDR3 loop reads CASSVGGGGGGYEQYF. In DNA form, the CDR3 reads TGTGCCAGCAGCGTAGGAGGAGGGGGGGGCGGATACGAGCAGTACTTC. The chain couples TRBV9 to TRBJ2-7; the D gene is possibly TRBD2 (7 bases). Germline V gives CDR1 SGDLS, CDR2 YYNGEE. Deletions cut 0 bases from V and 4 bases from J, with 17 bases between. The CDR3 is made up of 16 amino acids.

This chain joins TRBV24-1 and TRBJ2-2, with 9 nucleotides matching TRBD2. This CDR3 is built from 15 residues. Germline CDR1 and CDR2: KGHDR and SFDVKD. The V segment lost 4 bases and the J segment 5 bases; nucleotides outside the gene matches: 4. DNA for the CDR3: TGTGCCACCAGTGACAGCAGCGGGAGGACCGGGGAGCTGTTTTTT. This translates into CATSDSSGRTGELFF.

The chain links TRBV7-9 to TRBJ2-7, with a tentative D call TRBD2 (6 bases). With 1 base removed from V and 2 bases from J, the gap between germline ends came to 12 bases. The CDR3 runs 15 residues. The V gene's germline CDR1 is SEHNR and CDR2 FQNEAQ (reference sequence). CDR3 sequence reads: CASSLVGGRTYEQYF. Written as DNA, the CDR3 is TGTGCCAGCAGCTTAGTGGGGGGTAGGACCTACGAGCAGTACTTC.

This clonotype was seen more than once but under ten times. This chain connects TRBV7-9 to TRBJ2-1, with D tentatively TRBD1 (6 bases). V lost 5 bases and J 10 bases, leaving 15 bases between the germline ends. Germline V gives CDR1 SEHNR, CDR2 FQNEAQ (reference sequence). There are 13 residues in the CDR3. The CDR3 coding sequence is TGTGCCAGCAGCCCAGGGGACGTTGGGGAGCAGTTCTTC. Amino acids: CASSPGDVGEQFF.

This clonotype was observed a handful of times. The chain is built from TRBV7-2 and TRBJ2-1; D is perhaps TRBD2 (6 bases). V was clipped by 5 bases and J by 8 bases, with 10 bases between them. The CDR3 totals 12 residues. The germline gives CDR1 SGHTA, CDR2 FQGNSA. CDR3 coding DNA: TGTGCCAGCAGCCATGGGGGGTATGAGCAGTTCTTC. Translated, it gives CASSHGGYEQFF. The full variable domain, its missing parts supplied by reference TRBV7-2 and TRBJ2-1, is GAGVSQSPSNKVTEKGKDVELRCDPISGHTALYWYRQSLGQGLEFLIYFQGNSAPDKSGLPSDRFSAERTGGSVSTLTIQRTQQEDSAVYLCASSHGGYEQFFGPGTRLTVL.

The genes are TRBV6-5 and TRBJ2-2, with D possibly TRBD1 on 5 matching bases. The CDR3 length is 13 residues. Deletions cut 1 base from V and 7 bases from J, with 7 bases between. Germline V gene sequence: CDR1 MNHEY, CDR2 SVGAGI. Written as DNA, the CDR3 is TGTGCCAGCAGTTACTTCCAGGGCGGGGAGCTGTTTTTT. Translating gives CASSYFQGGELFF.